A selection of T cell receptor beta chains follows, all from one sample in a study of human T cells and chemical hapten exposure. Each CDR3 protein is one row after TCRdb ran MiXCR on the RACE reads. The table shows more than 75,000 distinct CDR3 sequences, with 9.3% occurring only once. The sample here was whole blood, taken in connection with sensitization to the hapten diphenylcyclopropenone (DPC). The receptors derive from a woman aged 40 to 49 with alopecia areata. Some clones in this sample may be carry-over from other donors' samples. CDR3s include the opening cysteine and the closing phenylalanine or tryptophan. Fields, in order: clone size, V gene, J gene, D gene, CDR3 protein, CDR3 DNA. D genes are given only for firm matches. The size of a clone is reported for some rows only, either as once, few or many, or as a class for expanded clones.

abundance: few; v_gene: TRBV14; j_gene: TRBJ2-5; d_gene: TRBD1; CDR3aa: CASSRGQASWAGETQYF; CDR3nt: TGTGCCAGCAGTCGTGGACAGGCGAGTTGGGCGGGAGAGACCCAGTACTTC
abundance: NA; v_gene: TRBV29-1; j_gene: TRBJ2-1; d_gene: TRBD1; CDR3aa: CSVEDNRGSEQFF; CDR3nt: TGCAGCGTTGAGGACAACAGGGGTTCTGAGCAGTTCTTC
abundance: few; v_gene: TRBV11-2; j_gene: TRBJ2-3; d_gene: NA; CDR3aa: CASSLAWNPPDTQYF; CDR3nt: TGTGCCAGCAGCTTAGCCTGGAATCCCCCAGATACGCAGTATTTT
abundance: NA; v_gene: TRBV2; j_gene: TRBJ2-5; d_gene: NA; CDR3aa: CASKQEETQYF; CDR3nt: TGTGCCAGCAAGCAGGAAGAGACCCAGTACTTC
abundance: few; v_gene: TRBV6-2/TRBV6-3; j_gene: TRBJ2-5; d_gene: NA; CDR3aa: CASSAAEETQYF; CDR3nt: TGTGCCAGCAGCGCCGCTGAAGAGACCCAGTACTTC
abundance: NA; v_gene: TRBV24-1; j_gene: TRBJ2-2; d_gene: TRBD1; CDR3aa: CATSGWDRGTGELFF; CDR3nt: TGTGCCACCAGTGGATGGGACAGGGGAACCGGGGAGCTGTTTTTT
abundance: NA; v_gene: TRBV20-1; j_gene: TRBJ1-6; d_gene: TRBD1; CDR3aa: CSARDRLRDRGSSTLHF; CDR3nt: TGCAGTGCTAGAGATCGGCTAAGGGACAGGGGGTCGAGCACCCTCCACTTT
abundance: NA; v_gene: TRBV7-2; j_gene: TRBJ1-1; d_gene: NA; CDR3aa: CAGSQTANTEAFF; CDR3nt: TGTGCCGGCAGCCAGACAGCGAACACTGAAGCTTTCTTT
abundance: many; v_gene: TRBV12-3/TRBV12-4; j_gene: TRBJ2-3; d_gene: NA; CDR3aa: CASRPGTRTHLFF; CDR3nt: TGTGCCAGCAGACCCGGGACCCGAACTCACCTTTTTTTT
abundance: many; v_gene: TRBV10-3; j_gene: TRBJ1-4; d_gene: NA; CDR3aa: CAISESRGRDEKLFF; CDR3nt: TGTGCCATCAGTGAGTCACGGGGTCGGGATGAAAAACTGTTTTTT
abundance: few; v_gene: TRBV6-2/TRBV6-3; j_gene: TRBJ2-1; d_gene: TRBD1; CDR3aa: CASSSTGQGGYNEQFF; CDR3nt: TGTGCCAGCAGCTCTACGGGACAGGGGGGCTACAATGAGCAGTTCTTC
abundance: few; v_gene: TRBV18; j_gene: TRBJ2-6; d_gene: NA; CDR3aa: CASSPPGSSGANVLTF; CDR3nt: TGTGCCAGCTCACCACCGGGTAGCTCTGGGGCCAACGTCCTGACTTTC
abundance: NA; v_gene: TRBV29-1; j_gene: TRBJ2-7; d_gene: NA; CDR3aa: CSVDTAGDEQYF; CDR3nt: TGCAGCGTTGATACCGCAGGGGACGAGCAGTACTTC
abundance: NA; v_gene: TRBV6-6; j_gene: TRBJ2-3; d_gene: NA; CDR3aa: CASSRRTERAYTDTQYF; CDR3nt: TGTGCCAGCAGCCGTAGAACAGAGCGGGCATACACAGATACGCAGTATTTT
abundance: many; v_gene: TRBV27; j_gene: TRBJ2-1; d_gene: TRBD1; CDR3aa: CASSYSTGNEQFF; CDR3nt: TGTGCCAGCAGTTACTCGACAGGGAATGAGCAGTTCTTC
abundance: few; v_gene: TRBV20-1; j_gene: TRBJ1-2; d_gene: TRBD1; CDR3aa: CSARTGVGRYGYTF; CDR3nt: TGCAGTGCAAGGACAGGGGTGGGTCGCTATGGCTACACCTTC
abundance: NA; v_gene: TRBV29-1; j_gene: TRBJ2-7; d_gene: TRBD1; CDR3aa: CSVEALPRTGEGSYEQYF; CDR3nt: TGCAGCGTTGAAGCCCTACCTAGGACAGGGGAAGGCTCCTACGAGCAGTACTTC
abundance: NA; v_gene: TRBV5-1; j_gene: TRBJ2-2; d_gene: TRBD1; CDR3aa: CASSLGQGVNTGELFF; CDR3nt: TGCGCCAGCAGCTTAGGACAGGGGGTTAACACCGGGGAGCTGTTTTTT
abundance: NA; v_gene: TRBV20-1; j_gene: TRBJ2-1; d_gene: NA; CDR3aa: CRLGVADDNEQFF; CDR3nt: TGCAGACTCGGGGTAGCAGACGACAATGAGCAGTTCTTC
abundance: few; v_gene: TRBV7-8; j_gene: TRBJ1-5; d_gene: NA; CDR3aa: CASSMVGVGNQPQHF; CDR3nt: TGTGCCAGCAGTATGGTGGGGGTAGGCAATCAGCCCCAGCATTTT
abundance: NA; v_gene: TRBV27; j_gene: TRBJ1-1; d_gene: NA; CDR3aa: CATWTVMNTEAFF; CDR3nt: TGTGCCACATGGACCGTTATGAACACTGAAGCTTTCTTT
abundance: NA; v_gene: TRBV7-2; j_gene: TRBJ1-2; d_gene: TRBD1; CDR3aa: CASSSTGGAEHGYTF; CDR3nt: TGTGCCAGCAGCTCTACAGGGGGCGCCGAACATGGCTACACCTTC
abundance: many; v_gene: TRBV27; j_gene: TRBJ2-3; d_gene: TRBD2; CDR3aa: CASSWSSGRSDTQYF; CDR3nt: TGTGCCAGCAGTTGGTCTAGCGGGAGGTCTGATACGCAGTATTTT
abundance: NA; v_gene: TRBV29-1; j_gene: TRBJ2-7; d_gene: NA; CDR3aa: CSVDSEKAYEQYF; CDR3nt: TGCAGCGTTGACAGCGAGAAAGCCTACGAGCAGTACTTC
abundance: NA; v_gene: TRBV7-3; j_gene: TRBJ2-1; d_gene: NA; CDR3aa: CASSPPTEGGEQFF; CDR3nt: TGTGCCAGCAGCCCCCCGACCGAAGGTGGTGAGCAGTTCTTC
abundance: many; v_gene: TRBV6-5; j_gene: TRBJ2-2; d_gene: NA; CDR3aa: CASSSGTGEVGELFF; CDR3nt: TGTGCCAGCAGTTCCGGGACTGGAGAAGTGGGGGAGCTGTTTTTT
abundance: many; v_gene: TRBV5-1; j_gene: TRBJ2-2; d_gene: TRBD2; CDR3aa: CASSFSGSLNTGELFF; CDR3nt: TGCGCCAGCAGCTTTAGCGGGAGCCTAAACACCGGGGAGCTGTTTTTT
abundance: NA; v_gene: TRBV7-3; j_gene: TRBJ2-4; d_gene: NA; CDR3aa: CASSLTRGRAKNIQYF; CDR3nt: TGTGCCAGCAGCTTAACGAGAGGCAGGGCCAAAAACATTCAGTACTTC
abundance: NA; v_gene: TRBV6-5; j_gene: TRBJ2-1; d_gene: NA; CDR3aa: CASTLNPSYNEQFF; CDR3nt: TGTGCCAGCACCTTAAACCCCTCCTACAATGAGCAGTTCTTC
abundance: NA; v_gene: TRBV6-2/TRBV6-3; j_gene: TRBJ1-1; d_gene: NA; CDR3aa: CASSPGGTPEAFF; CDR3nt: TGTGCCAGCAGCCCCGGCGGGACTCCAGAAGCTTTCTTT
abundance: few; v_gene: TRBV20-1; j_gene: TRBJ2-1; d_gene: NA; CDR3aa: CSAIGRAAYNEQFF; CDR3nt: TGCAGTGCTATCGGGAGAGCGGCCTACAATGAGCAGTTCTTC
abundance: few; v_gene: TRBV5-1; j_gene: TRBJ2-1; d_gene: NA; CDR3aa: CASSLPGNEQFF; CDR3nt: TGCGCCAGCAGTCTACCTGGGAATGAGCAGTTCTTC
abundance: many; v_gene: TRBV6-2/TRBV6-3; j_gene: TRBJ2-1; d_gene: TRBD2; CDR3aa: CASSYGTSGYEQFF; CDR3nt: TGTGCCAGCAGTTACGGGACTAGCGGATATGAGCAGTTCTTC
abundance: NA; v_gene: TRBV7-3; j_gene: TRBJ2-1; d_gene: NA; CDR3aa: CASSLTPDDEQFF; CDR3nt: TGTGCCAGCAGCTTAACCCCCGACGATGAGCAGTTCTTC
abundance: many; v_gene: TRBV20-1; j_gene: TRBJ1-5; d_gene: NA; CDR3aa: CSARVGREPQHF; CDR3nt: TGCAGTGCTAGAGTGGGTAGGGAGCCCCAGCATTTT
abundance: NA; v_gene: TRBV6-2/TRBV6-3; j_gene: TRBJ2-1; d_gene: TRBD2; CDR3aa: CASSPGTRLDEQFF; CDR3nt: TGTGCCAGCAGTCCCGGGACTAGATTGGATGAGCAGTTCTTC
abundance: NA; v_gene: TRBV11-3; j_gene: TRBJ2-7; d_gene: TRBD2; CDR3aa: CASRAGTRNEQYF; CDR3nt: TGTGCCAGCAGGGCCGGGACTAGGAACGAGCAGTACTTC
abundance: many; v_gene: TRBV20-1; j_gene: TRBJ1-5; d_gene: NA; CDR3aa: CSAGTRSSNQPQHF; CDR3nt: TGCAGTGCTGGAACAAGAAGCTCCAATCAGCCCCAGCATTTT
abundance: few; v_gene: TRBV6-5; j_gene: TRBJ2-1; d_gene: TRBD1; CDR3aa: CASGRDTGGYNEQFF; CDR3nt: TGTGCCAGCGGCCGGGATACAGGGGGCTACAATGAGCAGTTCTTC
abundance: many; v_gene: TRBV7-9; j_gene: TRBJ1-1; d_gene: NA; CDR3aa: CASSMTGTSTEAFF; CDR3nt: TGTGCCAGCAGCATGACAGGCACGAGCACTGAAGCTTTCTTT
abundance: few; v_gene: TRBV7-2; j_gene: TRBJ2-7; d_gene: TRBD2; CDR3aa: CASSLGVAGLSYEQYF; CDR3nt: TGTGCCAGCAGCTTAGGGGTAGCGGGACTATCCTACGAGCAGTACTTC
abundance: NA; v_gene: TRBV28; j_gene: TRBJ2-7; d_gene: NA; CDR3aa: CASSYRAPLDENEQYF; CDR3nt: TGTGCCAGCAGTTACCGGGCCCCCTTGGATGAGAACGAGCAGTACTTC
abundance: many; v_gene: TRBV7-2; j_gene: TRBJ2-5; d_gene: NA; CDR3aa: CASSRQPGLSVRTQYF; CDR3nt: TGTGCCAGCAGCCGTCAGCCGGGACTGTCGGTTAGGACCCAGTACTTC
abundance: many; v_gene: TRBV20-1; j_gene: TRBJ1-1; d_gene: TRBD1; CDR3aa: CSAREGQEQKAFF; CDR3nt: TGCAGTGCTAGAGAGGGACAGGAGCAAAAAGCTTTCTTT
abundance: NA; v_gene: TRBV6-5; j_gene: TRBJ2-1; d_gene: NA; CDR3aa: CASGRWSGVGEQFF; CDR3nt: TGTGCCAGCGGGAGGTGGTCAGGGGTCGGTGAGCAGTTCTTC
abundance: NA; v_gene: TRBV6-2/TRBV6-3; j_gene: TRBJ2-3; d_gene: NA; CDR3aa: CASNRDTDTDTQYF; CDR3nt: TGTGCCAGCAACCGGGACACCGACACAGATACGCAGTATTTT
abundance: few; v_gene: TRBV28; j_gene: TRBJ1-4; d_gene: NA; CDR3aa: CASSPGVASNEKLFF; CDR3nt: TGTGCCAGCAGTCCCGGGGTCGCTAGTAATGAAAAACTGTTTTTT
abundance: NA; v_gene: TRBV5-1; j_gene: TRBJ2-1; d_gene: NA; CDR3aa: CASSWGHTNEQFF; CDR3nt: TGCGCCAGCAGCTGGGGTCACACGAATGAGCAGTTCTTC
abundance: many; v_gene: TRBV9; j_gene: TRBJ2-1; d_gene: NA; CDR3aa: CASSPQGGSYNEQFF; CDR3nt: TGTGCCAGCAGCCCCCAGGGGGGTTCCTACAATGAGCAGTTCTTC
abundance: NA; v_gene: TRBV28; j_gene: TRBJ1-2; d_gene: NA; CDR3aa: CAVEGENYGYTF; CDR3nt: TGTGCCGTCGAGGGGGAGAACTATGGCTACACCTTC
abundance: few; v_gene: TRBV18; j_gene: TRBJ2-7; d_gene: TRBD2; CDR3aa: CASSPGRGRGEQYF; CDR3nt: TGTGCCAGCTCCCCGGGGAGGGGCCGAGGCGAGCAGTACTTC
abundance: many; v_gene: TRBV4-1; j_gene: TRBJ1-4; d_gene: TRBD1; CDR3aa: CASRGTEPGKLFF; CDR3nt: TGCGCCAGCAGAGGGACAGAACCAGGAAAACTGTTTTTT